Presented here are 24 T cell receptor beta chains from one specimen sequenced in a study of T cells in localized non-small cell lung cancer. The repertoire was sequenced with immunoSEQ multiplex PCR; TCRdb's copy has only in-frame clones and lacks some. The sample yields about 2,000 clones, 18% seen once. The specimen comprised lung tumor tissue, sampled before any cancer treatment. These receptors originate from a female donor at least 60 years old with stage I squamous cell lung carcinoma.

V usage is TRBV6-7 and J usage is TRBJ1-1; 9 bases line up with TRBD1. TRBV6-7 is placed among ORFs of uncertain function. The V segment lost 5 bases and the J segment 0 bases; nucleotides outside the gene matches: 10. The CDR3 has 17 amino acids. The CDR3 DNA sequence: TGTGCCAGCAGTGACAGGGGGTTCATATTGATGAACACTGAAGCTTTCTTT. This sequence encodes CASSDRGFILMNTEAFF.

This clone was counted between two and nine times. The V gene is TRBV28, the J gene TRBJ1-2; TRBD1 matches at 8 bases. Germline lookup yields CDR1 MDHEN and CDR2 SYDVKM. With V trimmed by 4 bases and J by 3 bases, 4 bases remained unmatched. There are 14 residues in the CDR3. CDR3 sequence (DNA): TGTGCCAGCAGTTCCCGACAGGGGTACTATGGCTACACCTTC. It codes for CASSSRQGYYGYTF.

This clone is medium-sized. V usage is TRBV6-8 and J usage is TRBJ2-1; maybe TRBD2 (6 bases). Germline CDR1 reads MNHGY; CDR2 reads SAAAGT. V lost 4 bases, J lost 6 bases, and 7 bases lay in between. The CDR3 runs to 12 residues. The CDR3 spells CASSLAVNEQFF. In nucleotides, the CDR3 is TGTGCCAGCAGTTTAGCGGTCAATGAGCAGTTCTTC.

The gene calls are TRBV29-1 and TRBJ2-1; TRBD1 agrees at 7 bases. V was clipped by 5 bases and J by 5 bases; unmatched bases: 12. The CDR3 loop spans 15 amino acids. Germline CDR1 SQVTM, CDR2 ANQGSEA. This CDR3 reads CSVPFRDRINNEQFF. The CDR3 DNA reads as TGCAGCGTTCCTTTCCGGGACAGAATAAACAATGAGCAGTTCTTC.

This chain connects TRBV16 to TRBJ1-2, with TRBD1 identical over 7 bases. The V gene's germline CDR1 is KGHSY and CDR2 FQNENV. The CDR3 has 13 amino acids. After removal of 2 bases from V and 5 bases from J, the junction contained 2 bases not matched to a gene. This CDR3 reads CASSQGTVYGYTF. The DNA for the CDR3 is TGTGCCAGCAGCCAAGGGACAGTTTATGGCTACACCTTC.

A few counts support this clone. The rearrangement uses TRBV9 and TRBJ2-3; tentative D call: TRBD1 (7 bases). Germline V CDR1 and CDR2: SGDLS, YYNGEE. V lost 5 bases and J lost 4, with 14 bases in between. The CDR3 is made up of 14 amino acids. The CDR3 protein is CASRRDSEADTQYF. Written as DNA, the CDR3 is TGTGCCAGCAGGCGGGACAGCGAGGCAGATACGCAGTATTTT.

The chain has TRBV5-1 and TRBJ2-7; TRBD2 matches at 11 bases. Germline V lookup: CDR1 SGHRS, CDR2 YFSETQ. The CDR3 contains 16 residues. The V gene end was trimmed by 3 bases and the J gene end by 0 bases; junction bases not matched to a gene: 5. The CDR3 coding sequence is TGCGCCAGCAGCTCCAGGACTAGCGGGCACTCCTACGAGCAGTACTTC. Residues: CASSSRTSGHSYEQYF.

This sequence joins TRBV19 and TRBJ2-3, with D possibly matching TRBD2 (5 bases). V was cut by 3 bases and J by 5 bases, with 9 bases left in between. This CDR3 is built from 13 residues. CDR1 LNHDA and CDR2 SQIVND come from the germline V gene (reference sequence). CDR3 nucleotide sequence: TGTGCCAGTAGTATGGCGGGCCAAGATACGCAGTATTTT. Its protein product is CASSMAGQDTQYF. Based on the CDR3 plus reference TRBV19 and TRBJ2-3, the full variable domain is DGGITQSPKYLFRKEGQNVTLSCEQNLNHDAMYWYRQDPGQGLRLIYYSQIVNDFQKGDIAEGYSVSREKKESFPLTVTSAQKNPTAFYLCASSMAGQDTQYFGPGTRLTVL.

The chain couples TRBV28 to TRBJ2-7; 7 positions match TRBD2. The junction had 7 bases not matched to a gene; V was cut back by 6 bases and J by 5 bases. Germline CDR1 is MDHEN and CDR2 is SYDVKM. There are 13 residues in the CDR3. This CDR3 is CASSRDYLNEQYF. In nucleotides, the CDR3 is TGTGCCAGCAGCCGGGACTACTTAAACGAGCAGTACTTC. Filled out from reference TRBV28 and TRBJ2-7, the complete variable domain reads DVKVTQSSRYLVKRTGEKVFLECVQDMDHENMFWYRQDPGLGLRLIYFSYDVKMKEKGDIPEGYSVSREKKERFSLILESASTNQTSMYLCASSRDYLNEQYFGPGTRLTVT.

The chain couples TRBV19 to TRBJ2-7; D gene ambiguous. V lost 3 bases to trimming and J lost 2 bases, with 11 bases between them. The CDR3 totals 14 residues. The germline CDR1 and CDR2 sequences are LNHDA and SQIVND (reference sequence). The CDR3 region is CASSIRGGTYEQYF. CDR3 nucleotide sequence: TGTGCCAGTAGTATCCGTGGTGGTACCTACGAGCAGTACTTC.

This clone was counted a few times. The gene calls are TRBV6-8 and TRBJ2-3; no clear D gene. The CDR3 is 15 residues long. The V and J ends lost 5 bases and 0 bases respectively, with 12 bases between them. The V gene's germline CDR1 is MNHGY and CDR2 SAAAGT. In nucleotides, the CDR3 is TGTGCCAGCAGTCCCATAGCACCTAGCACAGATACGCAGTATTTT. It codes for CASSPIAPSTDTQYF.

The sample holds a few counts of this clone. The chain recombines TRBV11-3 with TRBJ2-7, with 9 bases fitting TRBD1. CDR1 is SGHNT and CDR2 is YENEEA in the germline V gene. There are 16 residues in the CDR3. V shed 0 bases and J 3 bases; nucleotides not matched to a gene: 6. Here the CDR3 reads CASSLEPGQGFYEQYF. The CDR3 DNA is TGTGCCAGCAGCTTAGAGCCGGGACAGGGATTCTACGAGCAGTACTTC.

This clone has a handful of counts. The genes are TRBV6-8 and TRBJ1-5; D unclear. The CDR3 has 13 residues. V was cut by 2 bases and J by 7 bases, with 9 bases left in between. CDR1 is MNHGY and CDR2 is SAAAGT in the germline V gene. CDR3 nucleotides: TGTGCCAGCAGTTACGATTCTAAGCAGCCCCAGCATTTT. Its translation: CASSYDSKQPQHF.

V and J are TRBV28 and TRBJ2-5; TRBD1 matches at 10 bases. Trimming at V came to 5 bases and at J to 0 bases, leaving 9 bases not matched to a gene. Germline loops: CDR1 MDHEN, CDR2 SYDVKM. This CDR3 contains 17 residues. The CDR3 loop is CASSGIPGTGDQETQYF. CDR3 coding DNA: TGTGCCAGCAGTGGTATCCCCGGGACAGGGGACCAAGAGACCCAGTACTTC.

J is TRBJ1-3 and V is TRBV10-2; unclear D gene. This CDR3 region has 17 residues. V gave up 6 bases and J gave up 0 bases, with 18 bases separating them. The V gene's germline CDR1 is WSHSY and CDR2 SAAADI. In DNA form, the CDR3 reads TGCGCCAGCAGAGACCGGCCTACCCTATCCTCTGGAAACACCATATATTTT. Amino acids: CASRDRPTLSSGNTIYF.

The chain combines TRBV19 with TRBJ1-2; D remains ambiguous. The CDR3 totals 11 residues. Germline loops: CDR1 LNHDA, CDR2 SQIVND (reference sequence). Trimming took off 3 bases at V and 7 bases at J, with 6 bases between the two ends. CDR3 loop: CASSMEVGYTF. The CDR3 nucleotides are TGTGCCAGTAGTATGGAGGTTGGCTACACCTTC.

This chain connects TRBV11-3 to TRBJ2-7; 9 bases align to TRBD1. Germline CDR1 reads SGHNT; CDR2 reads YENEEA. This CDR3 has 14 amino acids. V shed 5 bases, J shed 7 bases, and the junction held 9 bases outside the gene matches. DNA for the CDR3: TGTGCCAGCAGCCGCTTACAGGGGGCGAGTGAGCAGTACTTC. Its protein product is CASSRLQGASEQYF. The variable domain in full, with the rest retrieved from reference TRBV11-3 and TRBJ2-7, is EAGVVQSPRYKIIEKKQPVAFWCNPISGHNTLYWYLQNLGQGPELLIRYENEEAVDDSQLPKDRFSAERLKGVDSTLKIQPAELGDSAVYLCASSRLQGASEQYFGPGTRLTVT.

The J gene is TRBJ2-7, the V gene TRBV6-8, with D perhaps TRBD1 (7 bases). Between the trimmed V and J ends, which lost 7 bases and 2 bases, there was a span of 12 bases. The CDR3 covers 13 residues. Germline CDR1 and CDR2: MNHGY and SAAAGT. This chain's CDR3 is CASKGGTAYEQYF. CDR3 DNA sequence: TGTGCCAGCAAGGGCGGGACAGCCTACGAGCAGTACTTC.

This clone is large in the sample. V usage is TRBV30 and J usage is TRBJ2-7, with D uncertain. Per germline, CDR1 GTSNPN and CDR2 SVGIG (reference sequence). Trimming removed 0 bases from V and 7 bases from J, with 16 bases in between. The CDR3 covers 14 residues. In DNA form, the CDR3 reads TGTGCCTGGAGTGTAATCGGAAAGCTGTGGGAGCAGTACTTC. Encoded protein: CAWSVIGKLWEQYF.

This clone appeared a few times. CDR3 nucleotides: TGTGCCAGCAGCTCGAGCACTAGCGGGGGGCCCTACGAGCAGTACTTC. This codes for CASSSSTSGGPYEQYF. The V and J genes are TRBV11-3 and TRBJ2-7; 12 nucleotides match TRBD2. Per the germline V gene, CDR1 is SGHNT and CDR2 is YENEEA. There are 16 residues in the CDR3. Germline trimming cut 4 bases from V and 2 bases from J; bases unmatched to any gene: 6.

V gene TRBV11-3 combines with J gene TRBJ2-7; 12 bases fit TRBD2. The length of the CDR3 is 14 residues. J lost 5 bases, V lost 4 bases, and 3 bases had no gene match. Germline values: CDR1 SGHNT, CDR2 YENEEA. This CDR3 reads CASSSLAGGHEQYF. The CDR3 coding sequence is TGTGCCAGCAGCTCACTAGCGGGAGGCCACGAGCAGTACTTC.

Judged by abundance, this clone is medium-sized. The chain recombines TRBV11-3 with TRBJ1-2; the match to TRBD1 covers 7 bases. The CDR3 has 16 amino acids. Germline V lookup: CDR1 SGHNT, CDR2 YENEEA. V lost 5 bases and J lost 2; bases outside the gene matches: 11. The CDR3 sequence is CASSGRAGQPNYGYTF. For the CDR3, the DNA is TGTGCCAGCAGCGGAAGAGCGGGACAGCCGAACTATGGCTACACCTTC. Full variable domain (missing parts from reference TRBV11-3 and TRBJ1-2): EAGVVQSPRYKIIEKKQPVAFWCNPISGHNTLYWYLQNLGQGPELLIRYENEEAVDDSQLPKDRFSAERLKGVDSTLKIQPAELGDSAVYLCASSGRAGQPNYGYTFGSGTRLTVV.

The chain recombines TRBV18 with TRBJ1-4; 7 nucleotides agree with TRBD1. V shed 3 bases and J 4 bases; nucleotides not matched to a gene: 5. Germline CDR1 reads KGHSH; CDR2 reads LQKENI. CDR3 length equals 15 residues. The CDR3 region has the DNA TGTGCCAGCTCACCGTACAGGGGCGATAATGAAAAACTGTTTTTT. Its protein product is CASSPYRGDNEKLFF.

The rearrangement joins TRBV6-8 to TRBJ2-1; TRBD2 matches at 12 bases. With 10 bases clipped from V and 4 bases from J, the junction kept 11 bases outside the gene matches. CDR1 is MNHGY, CDR2 SAAAGT, per germline. The CDR3 contains 16 residues. In DNA, the CDR3 is TGTGCCACCCGGACTAGCGGGATTTCAACTTACAATGAGCAGTTCTTC. Protein: CATRTSGISTYNEQFF.